The present T cell receptor (beta chain) was sequenced within a study of cytomegalovirus exposure and HLA in healthy donors. Study observations and caveats: The authors listed about 170 TCR beta chains as cytomegalovirus-associated.

Primers: 60 Vbeta forward and 13 Jbeta reverse. Assay: immunoSEQ multiplex PCR; the TCRdb copy retains only in-frame clones and omits some. The profile shows approximately 150,000 clones, more than 75% of them singletons. The V end lost 5 bases, the J end lost 7 bases, and 6 bases lay between the germline ends. This CDR3 contains 12 residues. The germline V gene encodes CDR1 SEHNR and CDR2 FQNEAQ (reference sequence). This clone occurred a few times. The antigen is not known. This chain joins TRBV7-9 and TRBJ1-6; no firm D call. The TCR originated in a woman aged 40 to 50 in good health and CMV-seronegative. Sequences were obtained from PBMCs. In DNA form, the CDR3 reads TGTGCCAGCAGCCACGGGAATTCACCCCTCCACTTT. Protein: CASSHGNSPLHF.